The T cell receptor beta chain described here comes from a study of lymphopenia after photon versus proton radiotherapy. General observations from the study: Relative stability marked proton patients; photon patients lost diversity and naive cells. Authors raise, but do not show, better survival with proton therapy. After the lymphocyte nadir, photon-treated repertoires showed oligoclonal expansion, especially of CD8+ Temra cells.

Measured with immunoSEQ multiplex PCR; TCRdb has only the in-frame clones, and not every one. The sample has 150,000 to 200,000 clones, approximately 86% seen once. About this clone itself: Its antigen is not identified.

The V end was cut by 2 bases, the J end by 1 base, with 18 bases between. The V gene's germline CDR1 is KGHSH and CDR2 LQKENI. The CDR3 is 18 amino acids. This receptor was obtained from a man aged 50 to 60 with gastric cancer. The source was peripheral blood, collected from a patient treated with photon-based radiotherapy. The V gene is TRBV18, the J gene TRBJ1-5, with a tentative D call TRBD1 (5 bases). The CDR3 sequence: CASSPWGPEGLSNQPQHF. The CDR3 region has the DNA TGTGCCAGCTCACCATGGGGACCAGAGGGTTTGAGCAATCAGCCCCAGCATTTT.